The 31 T cell receptor beta chains given below trace back to one sample, sequenced in a study of blood T cell repertoires in COVID-19. The method was immunoSEQ multiplex PCR; TCRdb's version includes in-frame clones alone and lacks a portion of them. The sample contains roughly 430,000 clones, nearly 90% of which appear only once. The sequenced sample was PBMCs or T cells enriched from blood (not recorded which). These receptor sequences come from a middle-aged woman with acute COVID-19.

This chain connects TRBV2 to TRBJ1-3, with 9 bases lining up with TRBD1. Germline CDR1 and CDR2: SNHLY and FYNNEI. V lost 6 bases and J lost 6; bases outside the gene matches: 6. This CDR3 has 14 amino acids. The CDR3 DNA sequence: TGTGCCAGCAGCCGGGACAGGGAGGAAAACACCATATATTTT. This encodes CASSRDREENTIYF.

A single count supports this clone. The chain uses TRBV11-2 and TRBJ1-4; 9 bases line up with TRBD1. V was pared by 1 base and J by 5 bases, with 2 bases of the junction left unmatched. CDR1 is SGHAT and CDR2 is FQNNGV in the germline V gene. CDR3 length: 15 amino acids. CDR3 sequence reads: CASSLAGTGNEKLFF. DNA of the CDR3: TGTGCCAGCAGCTTAGCCGGGACAGGGAATGAAAAACTGTTTTTT.

CDR3 DNA: TGTGCCAGCAGGGAAACGACAGGGGGGCACATTCAGTACTTC. Encoded protein: CASRETTGGHIQYF. The chain joins TRBV2 to TRBJ2-4, with 9 bases identical to TRBD1. Germline loops: CDR1 SNHLY, CDR2 FYNNEI. Trimming at V came to 6 bases and at J to 8 bases, leaving 8 bases not matched to a gene. The CDR3 extends over 14 amino acids.

The V gene is TRBV5-1, the J gene TRBJ2-3, with a possible D match to TRBD2 (6 bases). Trimming stripped 0 bases from V and 14 bases from J, with 13 bases between. Germline CDR1 SGHRS, CDR2 YFSETQ. The CDR3 consists of 12 residues. The CDR3 sequence is CASSLEGTGGYF. DNA for the CDR3: TGCGCCAGCAGCTTGGAAGGGACCGGGGGGTATTTT.

This clone was observed a handful of times. DNA for the CDR3: TGTGCCAGCAGCTTAAGTAGGAGCTCCACGACGAGCTCCTACGAGCAGTACTTC. It is translated as CASSLSRSSTTSSYEQYF. This chain joins TRBV7-2 and TRBJ2-7, with D unresolved. The CDR3 consists of 18 residues. V was shortened by 2 bases and J by 0 bases, with 20 bases between the two germline ends. Looked up from germline, CDR1 is SGHTA and CDR2 is FQGNSA.

The genes are TRBV27 and TRBJ2-2; a possible D gene is TRBD1 (5 bases). V gave up 7 bases and J gave up 1 base, with 19 bases separating them. Per the germline V gene, CDR1 is MNHEY and CDR2 is SMNVEV (reference sequence). The length of the CDR3 is 17 residues. In nucleotides, the CDR3 is TGTGCCAGCAAGGGGTTAGGGCGAATAATGAACACCGGGGAGCTGTTTTTT. Protein product: CASKGLGRIMNTGELFF.

The CDR3 DNA sequence: TGTGCCAGTAGAAGGGAGGGACGGAACACTGAAGCTTTCTTT. Its protein product is CASRREGRNTEAFF. V is TRBV19 and J is TRBJ1-1; a possible D gene is TRBD1 (5 bases). The V end was cut by 6 bases, the J end by 1 base, with 12 bases between. CDR1 and CDR2 from the germline V gene are LNHDA and SQIVND (reference sequence). CDR3 size: 14 residues.

V and J are TRBV24-1 and TRBJ2-7; TRBD2 matches 13 bases. There are 16 residues in the CDR3. Unmatched junction bases numbered 4, after V lost 4 bases and J lost 2 bases. Per germline, CDR1 KGHDR and CDR2 SFDVKD. In DNA form, the CDR3 reads TGTGCCACCAGTGAGACTAGCGGGGGGACCACCTACGAGCAGTACTTC. Protein sequence: CATSETSGGTTYEQYF.

V is TRBV2 and J is TRBJ2-7; D unresolved. The germline V gene encodes CDR1 SNHLY and CDR2 FYNNEI. There are 10 residues in the CDR3. V was shortened by 6 bases and J by 4 bases, with 4 bases between the two germline ends. The CDR3 reads CASSHYEQYF. DNA for the CDR3: TGTGCCAGCAGCCATTACGAGCAGTACTTC.

The V and J genes are TRBV5-6 and TRBJ1-1; tentatively, D is TRBD1 (5 bases). Germline V gene data show CDR1 as SGHDT and CDR2 as YYEEEE. V lost 3 bases, J lost 11 bases, and 11 bases lay in between. The CDR3 loop spans 11 amino acids. CDR3 residues: CASSSTGWAFF. In nucleotides, the CDR3 is TGTGCCAGCAGCTCAACAGGATGGGCTTTCTTT.

The rearrangement uses TRBV6-5 and TRBJ1-4; a weak D match, TRBD1 (5 bases). The CDR3 is made up of 12 amino acids. CDR1 and CDR2 (germline): MNHEY, SVGAGI. Trimming removed 9 bases at V and 8 bases at J, with 13 bases between. DNA of the CDR3: TGTGCCAGTAAACGAAAGGGGGAAAAACTGTTTTTT. This encodes CASKRKGEKLFF.

The chain uses TRBV6-5 and TRBJ1-2, with 8 bases fitting TRBD1. The V and J ends lost 8 bases and 1 base, in that order; junction bases with no gene match: 9. Germline CDR1 is MNHEY and CDR2 is SVGAGI. The CDR3 covers 15 residues. CDR3 in DNA: TGTGCCAGCGTCAGGGGGCAGTTTGGTAACTATGGCTACACCTTC. It encodes CASVRGQFGNYGYTF.

This clone has a handful of counts. The chain employs TRBV30 and TRBJ1-5; the D gene is possibly TRBD1 (5 bases). V was cut by 1 base and J by 7 bases, with 11 bases left in between. CDR1 and CDR2 from the germline V gene are GTSNPN and SVGIG (reference sequence). The length of the CDR3 is 13 residues. Written as DNA, the CDR3 is TGTGCCTGGAGTGCCCTCGGGGGACAGCCCCAGCATTTT. It encodes CAWSALGGQPQHF.

The chain combines TRBV18 with TRBJ2-3; D gene ambiguous. The germline V and J ends were trimmed by 5 bases and 6 bases, with 12 bases remaining between them. Germline V gives CDR1 KGHSH, CDR2 LQKENI. The CDR3 covers 13 residues. CDR3 sequence reads: CASSSLVGDTQYF. DNA of the CDR3: TGTGCCAGCTCATCACTCGTCGGGGATACGCAGTATTTT.

The genes are TRBV6-5 and TRBJ1-3, with 8 bases fitting TRBD1. This CDR3 spans 14 amino acids. CDR1 is MNHEY, CDR2 SVGAGI, per germline. The V gene end was trimmed by 5 bases and the J gene end by 2 bases; junction bases not matched to a gene: 2. The CDR3 DNA follows: TGTGCCAGCAGTCAGGGGGCTCCTGGAAACACCATATATTTT. It specifies CASSQGAPGNTIYF.

This clone has just a few counts. This rearrangement joins TRBV16 to TRBJ1-2; the D gene is possibly TRBD1 (5 bases). The CDR3 has 16 amino acids. Trimming cost V 4 bases and J 5 bases, with 20 bases left between them. Germline V gene lookup returns CDR1 KGHSY and CDR2 FQNENV. DNA of the CDR3: TGTGCCAGCAGCCTTCAGGGCCCCTCCCGCCTATATGGCTACACCTTC. This encodes CASSLQGPSRLYGYTF.

J is TRBJ2-3 and V is TRBV9, with no clear D. Germline loops: CDR1 SGDLS, CDR2 YYNGEE. V dropped 0 bases and J dropped 6 bases, with 11 bases sitting between them. This CDR3 is built from 14 residues. CDR3 region: CASSVDNTVDTQYF. The CDR3 DNA follows: TGTGCCAGCAGCGTAGATAACACCGTGGATACGCAGTATTTT.

V is TRBV30 and J is TRBJ2-7, with D possibly TRBD1 on 5 matching bases. V gave up 5 bases and J gave up 4 bases, with 9 bases separating them. This CDR3 region has 11 residues. Germline values: CDR1 GTSNPN, CDR2 SVGIG (reference sequence). In DNA form, the CDR3 reads TGTGCCTGGGATACAGGTTACGAGCAGTACTTC. This gives the protein CAWDTGYEQYF.

The chain combines TRBV12-5 with TRBJ1-2; a possible D gene is TRBD1 (5 bases). The germline gives CDR1 LGHNT, CDR2 FRNRAP. CDR3 size: 13 residues. V was trimmed by 4 bases and J by 7 bases, leaving 13 bases between them. CDR3 bases: TGTGCTAGTGGTTCCCCAGCAGGGCCTGGCTACACCTTC. It yields the protein CASGSPAGPGYTF.

The sample holds one count of this clone. The genes are TRBV7-9 and TRBJ2-1; TRBD2 matches 11 bases. The CDR3 extends over 14 amino acids. Germline CDR1 is SEHNR and CDR2 is FQNEAQ (reference sequence). With 8 bases clipped from V and 12 bases from J, the junction kept 12 bases outside the gene matches. CDR3 sequence (DNA): TGTGCCAGCGGTACCCTTCTAGCGGGGGGCCCGCAGTTCTTC. Translation: CASGTLLAGGPQFF. Variable domain in full (rest from reference TRBV7-9 and TRBJ2-1): DTGVSQNPRHKITKRGQNVTFRCDPISEHNRLYWYRQTLGQGPEFLTYFQNEAQLEKSRLLSDRFSAERPKGSFSTLEIQRTEQGDSAMYLCASGTLLAGGPQFFGPGTRLTVL.

The chain has TRBV7-2 and TRBJ2-5, with a weak D call TRBD2 (6 bases). Deletions cut 2 bases from V and 5 bases from J, with 12 bases between. The CDR3 length is 14 residues. Germline V gene sequence: CDR1 SGHTA, CDR2 FQGNSA. DNA of the CDR3: TGTGCCAGCAGCTTATCTGCGGGGATGGAGACCCAGTACTTC. Amino acid sequence: CASSLSAGMETQYF.

The rearrangement uses TRBV27 and TRBJ1-1; TRBD1 is a possible D gene (6 bases). The CDR3 loop spans 14 amino acids. Per germline, CDR1 MNHEY and CDR2 SMNVEV (reference sequence). V was shortened by 5 bases and J by 1 base, with 11 bases between the two germline ends. CDR3 residues: CASSQGTGNTEAFF. The CDR3 DNA reads as TGTGCCAGCAGTCAGGGGACCGGGAACACTGAAGCTTTCTTT.

The rearrangement uses TRBV11-3 and TRBJ1-2; 9 bases fit TRBD1. The CDR3 has 13 amino acids. V was pared by 3 bases and J by 4 bases, with 0 bases of the junction left unmatched. The germline V gene has CDR1 SGHNT and CDR2 YENEEA. CDR3 loop: CASSLTGGYGYTF. The CDR3 bases are TGTGCCAGCAGCTTGACAGGGGGCTATGGCTACACCTTC.

The chain joins TRBV7-9 to TRBJ2-3; 13 bases are shared with TRBD2. The CDR3 is made up of 16 amino acids. Germline values: CDR1 SEHNR, CDR2 FQNEAQ (reference sequence). V lost 4 bases, J lost 5 bases, and 6 bases stayed unmatched. The CDR3 region is CASSYGLAGELDTQYF. DNA for the CDR3: TGTGCCAGCAGCTACGGACTAGCGGGGGAGTTAGATACGCAGTATTTT.

This clone appeared a single time. The chain couples TRBV3-1 (or the pseudogene TRBV3-2) to TRBJ2-7, with TRBD1 matching 10 bases. The junction had 3 bases not matched to a gene; V was cut back by 3 bases and J by 4 bases. In germline, CDR1 is LGHDT, CDR2 YNNKEL (reference sequence). This CDR3 region has 14 residues. DNA for the CDR3: TGTGCCAGCAGCCAGGGACAGGGGACGTACGAGCAGTACTTC. This translates into CASSQGQGTYEQYF.

This rearrangement joins TRBV5-4 to TRBJ1-6, with 9 positions matching TRBD1. The CDR3 contains 15 residues. Per germline, CDR1 SGHNT and CDR2 YYREEE (reference sequence). Trimming at V came to 4 bases and at J to 11 bases, leaving 10 bases not matched to a gene. The CDR3 here is CASSQGTGKITPLHF. Here the CDR3 DNA reads TGTGCCAGCAGCCAAGGGACAGGGAAAATAACACCCCTCCACTTT.

The genes are TRBV5-1 and TRBJ2-7, with TRBD1 identical over 9 bases. V shed 4 bases, J shed 7 bases, and the junction held 9 bases outside the gene matches. In germline, CDR1 is SGHRS, CDR2 YFSETQ. The CDR3 spans 14 residues. The CDR3 reads CASSREGQGWEQYF. CDR3 DNA sequence: TGCGCCAGCAGCCGCGAGGGACAGGGATGGGAGCAGTACTTC. Full variable domain (remainder filled in from reference TRBV5-1 and TRBJ2-7): KAGVTQTPRYLIKTRGQQVTLSCSPISGHRSVSWYQQTPGQGLQFLFEYFSETQRNKGNFPGRFSGRQFSNSRSEMNVSTLELGDSALYLCASSREGQGWEQYFGPGTRLTVT.

The chain joins TRBV5-4 to TRBJ2-3; 10 bases match TRBD2. Trimming at V came to 4 bases and at J to 9 bases, leaving 11 bases not matched to a gene. CDR3 length: 15 residues. The germline V gene has CDR1 SGHNT and CDR2 YYREEE (reference sequence). The CDR3 nucleotides read TGTGCCAGCAGCCCCCAGCGGGGGGGACCATTGACGCAGTATTTT. This codes for CASSPQRGGPLTQYF.

This chain links TRBV11-2 with TRBJ2-7; tentatively, D is TRBD2 (5 bases). From germline, CDR1 is SGHAT and CDR2 FQNNGV. The ends were cut back, 5 bases at V and 5 bases at J, with 16 bases in the middle. There are 14 residues in the CDR3. The CDR3: CASSPGLPPNEQYF. The CDR3 DNA reads as TGTGCCAGCAGCCCCGGACTCCCCCCCAACGAGCAGTACTTC.

The chain uses TRBV4-1 and TRBJ1-2, with a weak D call TRBD1 (6 bases). This CDR3 contains 14 residues. V lost 1 base to trimming and J lost 4 bases, with 10 bases between them. From germline, CDR1 is MGHRA and CDR2 YSYEKL. CDR3 sequence reads: CASSQVIGGYGYTF. In nucleotides, the CDR3 is TGCGCCAGCAGCCAAGTAATAGGGGGCTATGGCTACACCTTC.

The chain recombines TRBV14 with TRBJ2-3; possible D gene TRBD2, 6 bases. The CDR3 consists of 15 residues. Per germline, CDR1 SGHDN and CDR2 FVKESK. V gave up 3 bases and J gave up 4 bases, with 14 bases separating them. CDR3 coding DNA: TGTGCCAGCAGCCAGGGGGGAGCCGAGCCAGATACGCAGTATTTT. This gives the protein CASSQGGAEPDTQYF.